Below, 7 T cell receptor beta chains from the same sample are listed, as sequenced in a study of Graves' ophthalmopathy and Graves' hyperthyroidism. RNA transcripts yielded amplified TCR beta CDR3 regions. HTBI primers served in a first-round RT-PCR, which a second-round multiplex PCR followed. TCRdb redid the calling of the multiplex PCR reads with MiXCR, one entry per CDR3 protein. The sample includes around 600,000 distinct CDR3 sequences, just over 40% seen only once; the top ten take roughly 3.5%. The sample consisted of peripheral blood. These receptors all come from an adult man with Graves' ophthalmopathy.

The table lists this clonotype with many counts. V usage is TRBV25-1 and J usage is TRBJ2-3, with D possibly called TRBD1 or TRBD2 (6 bases each). CDR1 and CDR2 from the germline V gene are MGHDK and SYGVNS. Deletions cut 3 bases from V and 3 bases from J, with 16 bases between. The CDR3 loop spans 16 amino acids. The CDR3 region is CASSDPRQEGTDTQYF. The DNA of the CDR3 is TGTGCCAGCAGTGACCCGAGACAGGAGGGTACAGATACGCAGTATTTT.

This rearrangement joins TRBV10-3 to TRBJ1-5; 12 bases are a match to TRBD1. The J segment lost 6 bases and the V segment lost 8 bases, leaving 5 bases of the junction unmatched. This CDR3 spans 14 amino acids. The germline CDR1 and CDR2 sequences are ENHRY and SYGVKD. The DNA for the CDR3 is TGTGCCATCGCGGGACAGGGGGCGGTTCAGCCCCAGCATTTT. It codes for CAIAGQGAVQPQHF.

This chain connects TRBV9 to TRBJ1-4, with 9 bases lining up with TRBD1. Germline lookup yields CDR1 SGDLS and CDR2 YYNGEE. J gave up 8 bases and V 4 bases, and 15 bases lay outside the gene matches. CDR3 length equals 17 residues. The CDR3 DNA reads TGTGCCAGCAGCCCGGGTACCCCCGGGACAGGGAACGAAAAACTGTTTTTT. Its translation: CASSPGTPGTGNEKLFF.

J is TRBJ1-1 and V is TRBV25-1; D perhaps matches TRBD1 (5 bases). The V gene's germline CDR1 is MGHDK and CDR2 SYGVNS. The V end was cut by 7 bases, the J end by 1 base, with 10 bases between. There are 13 residues in the CDR3. This CDR3 is CASTRDENTEAFF. DNA for the CDR3: TGTGCCAGCACCCGGGACGAGAACACTGAAGCTTTCTTT.

This clonotype was counted many times. The rearrangement uses TRBV10-2 and TRBJ1-6; 9 bases are shared with TRBD1. The CDR3 covers 13 residues. V shed 5 bases and J 14 bases; nucleotides not matched to a gene: 7. Germline V gives CDR1 WSHSY, CDR2 SAAADI. CDR3 residues: CASSTGQGSTLHF. The CDR3 nucleotides read TGCGCCAGCAGTACGGGACAGGGTTCCACCCTCCACTTT.

J is TRBJ1-2 and V is TRBV29-1; D might be TRBD1 (5 bases). There are 15 residues in the CDR3. V was trimmed by 4 bases and J by 0 bases, leaving 15 bases between them. CDR1 is SQVTM and CDR2 is ANQGSEA in the germline V gene. The CDR3 DNA sequence: TGCAGCGTTGGGCCGAGGGACGGAGCTAACTATGGCTACACCTTC. It codes for CSVGPRDGANYGYTF.

In this sample, this clonotype turned up many times. V gene TRBV5-1 combines with J gene TRBJ1-6; 9 bases are a match to TRBD1. Germline loops: CDR1 SGHRS, CDR2 YFSETQ. CDR3 size: 15 residues. V was clipped by 4 bases and J by 7 bases; unmatched bases: 6. CDR3 protein: CASSLTGGFNSPLHF. CDR3 coding DNA: TGCGCCAGCAGCCTGACAGGGGGGTTCAATTCACCCCTCCACTTT. Filled out from reference TRBV5-1 and TRBJ1-6, the complete variable domain reads KAGVTQTPRYLIKTRGQQVTLSCSPISGHRSVSWYQQTPGQGLQFLFEYFSETQRNKGNFPGRFSGRQFSNSRSEMNVSTLELGDSALYLCASSLTGGFNSPLHFGNGTRLTVT.